The sequence of this T cell receptor beta chain was determined in a study of T cell changes during pregnancy in multiple sclerosis. The V gene end was trimmed by 7 bases and the J gene end by 8 bases; junction bases not matched to a gene: 7. The CDR3 sequence is 13 residues long. Germline CDR1 reads GTSNPN; CDR2 reads SVGIG (reference sequence). The data were produced by immunoSEQ multiplex PCR, yet TCRdb's version contains in-frame clones alone and is incomplete. The sample lists 45,000 to 70,000 clones; roughly 90% were seen once. Sample: CD4+ T cells from peripheral blood mononuclear cells, taken after pregnancy. The genes are TRBV30 and TRBJ1-6, with 8 bases that match TRBD1. The receptor's source is a female donor with multiple sclerosis, enrolled in a pregnancy study. DNA of the CDR3: TGTGCCTCAAGGACAGGGTTCGATTCACCCCTCCACTTT. Translated, it gives CASRTGFDSPLHF.